This TCR beta chain came from a study of CD8+ T cells in alopecia areata. The sequencing template was cDNA reverse transcribed from extracted RNA. Method: immunoSEQ multiplex PCR; TCRdb's copy keeps in-frame clones and lacks some. The repertoire holds some 200,000 clones, 50% to 70% seen once, with roughly 1.6% in the top ten. Concerning this clone itself: The antigen remains undetermined.

Study-wide findings and caveats: Tofacitinib significantly decreased scalp clonality and expanded CD8+ clones among top 100. Affected lesional scalp, above all in alopecia totalis/universalis, was more clonal than normal scalp. Scalp samples also yield sequences of resident alphabeta T cells from normal skin.

CDR3 length: 13 residues. Germline V gives CDR1 SGHTA, CDR2 FQGTGA. V was clipped by 6 bases and J by 2 bases, with 10 bases between them. Treatment reported: oral pan-JAK inhibitor, 5-10 mg twice daily. The investigators collected lesional scalp punch biopsies and peripheral blood from alopecia areata patients. The specimen was CD4+ T cells sorted from blood, collected at week 4, from a patient treated with tofacitinib. The J gene is TRBJ2-5, the V gene TRBV7-3; D is possibly TRBD2 (6 bases). The source is a human donor with alopecia areata. The CDR3 nucleotides read TGTGCCAGCAGTATCGGACTACAAGAGACCCAGTACTTC. Its translation: CASSIGLQETQYF.